This entry concerns a single T cell receptor beta chain. Method: immunoSEQ multiplex PCR; TCRdb's copy keeps in-frame clones and lacks some. The table includes some 110,000 clones, 80% to 95% detected once. The sample belongs to a study of OX40 agonist ivuxolimab in advanced cancers. At the level of the study: Among those enrolled, mean age was approximately 62 years (range 23 to 79) and approximately 83% were male.

Blood was sampled at baseline, cycle 4 day 1, and cycle 7 day 1. Unmatched junction bases numbered 8, after V lost 6 bases and J lost 6 bases. The CDR3 consists of 16 residues. CDR1 is SNHLY, CDR2 FYNNEI, per germline. The origin of this receptor is an adult with an advanced solid tumor such as melanoma, head and neck, liver or kidney cancer. This chain uses TRBV2 with TRBJ2-1; TRBD2 matches at 13 bases. The sequencing here drew on CD4+ or CD8+ T cells sorted from blood, taken in a trial of the OX40 agonist ivuxolimab. The DNA for the CDR3 is TGTGCCAGCAGGAAGGGGACTAGCGGGGCCCTCAATGAGCAGTTCTTC. Protein product: CASRKGTSGALNEQFF.